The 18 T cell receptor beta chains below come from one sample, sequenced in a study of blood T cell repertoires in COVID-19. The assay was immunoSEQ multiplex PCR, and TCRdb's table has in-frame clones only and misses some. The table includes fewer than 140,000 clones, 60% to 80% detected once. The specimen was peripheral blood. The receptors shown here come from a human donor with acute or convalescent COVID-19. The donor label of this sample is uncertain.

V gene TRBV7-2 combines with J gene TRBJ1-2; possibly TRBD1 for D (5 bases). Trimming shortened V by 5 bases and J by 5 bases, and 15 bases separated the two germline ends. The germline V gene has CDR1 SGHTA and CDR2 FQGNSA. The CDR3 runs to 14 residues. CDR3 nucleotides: TGTGCCAGCAGCCCTCGAAGGGGCGAATATGGCTACACCTTC. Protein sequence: CASSPRRGEYGYTF.

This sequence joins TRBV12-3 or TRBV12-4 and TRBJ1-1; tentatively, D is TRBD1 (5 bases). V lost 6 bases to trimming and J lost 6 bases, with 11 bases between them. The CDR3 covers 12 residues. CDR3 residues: CASSGDSAEAFF. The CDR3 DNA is TGTGCCAGCAGCGGGGACTCGGCTGAAGCTTTCTTT.

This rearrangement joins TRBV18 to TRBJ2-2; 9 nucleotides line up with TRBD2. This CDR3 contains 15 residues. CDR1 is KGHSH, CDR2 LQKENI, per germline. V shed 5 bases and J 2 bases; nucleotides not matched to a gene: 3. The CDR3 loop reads CASSKTSGNTGELFF. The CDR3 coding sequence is TGTGCCAGCTCAAAGACTAGCGGTAACACCGGGGAGCTGTTTTTT.

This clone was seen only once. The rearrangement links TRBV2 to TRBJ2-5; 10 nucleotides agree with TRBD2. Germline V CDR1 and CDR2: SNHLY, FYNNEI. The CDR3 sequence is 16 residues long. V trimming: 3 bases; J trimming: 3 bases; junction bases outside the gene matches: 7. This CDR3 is CASSDGAGGMEETQYF. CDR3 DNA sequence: TGTGCCAGCAGTGACGGAGCGGGGGGGATGGAAGAGACCCAGTACTTC.

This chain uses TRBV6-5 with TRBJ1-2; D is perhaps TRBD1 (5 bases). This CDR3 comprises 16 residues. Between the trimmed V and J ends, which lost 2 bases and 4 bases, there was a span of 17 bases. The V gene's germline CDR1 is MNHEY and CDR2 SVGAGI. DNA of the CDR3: TGTGCCAGCAGTTACCATTCGGGGAGGGGTGGCTATGGCTACACCTTC. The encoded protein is CASSYHSGRGGYGYTF.

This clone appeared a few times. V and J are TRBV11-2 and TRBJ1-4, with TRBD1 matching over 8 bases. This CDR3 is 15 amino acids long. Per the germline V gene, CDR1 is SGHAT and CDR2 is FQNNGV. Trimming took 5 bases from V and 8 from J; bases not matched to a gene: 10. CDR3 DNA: TGTGCCAGCAGCCGAGGCGGGACAGGACGGGAAAAACTGTTTTTT. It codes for CASSRGGTGREKLFF.

This chain's CDR3 is CASSQDGLGQGNYGYTF. The CDR3 region has the DNA TGTGCCAGCAGCCAAGATGGATTAGGACAGGGGAACTATGGCTACACCTTC. J is TRBJ1-2 and V is TRBV3-1 (or the pseudogene TRBV3-2), with 9 bases identical to TRBD1. This CDR3 contains 17 residues. Germline V CDR1 and CDR2: LGHDT, YNNKEL (reference sequence). Germline trimming cut 0 bases from V and 2 bases from J; bases unmatched to any gene: 7.

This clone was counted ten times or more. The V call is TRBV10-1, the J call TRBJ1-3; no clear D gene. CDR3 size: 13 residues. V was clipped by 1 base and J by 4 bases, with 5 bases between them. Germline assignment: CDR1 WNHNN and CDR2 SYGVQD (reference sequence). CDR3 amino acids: CASSEYRGNTIYF. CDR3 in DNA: TGCGCCAGCAGTGAGTATAGAGGAAACACCATATATTTT.

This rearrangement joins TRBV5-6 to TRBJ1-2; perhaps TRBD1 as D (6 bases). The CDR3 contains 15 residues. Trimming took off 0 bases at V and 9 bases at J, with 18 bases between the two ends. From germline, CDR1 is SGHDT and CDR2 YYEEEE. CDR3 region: CASSLASRGATRYTF. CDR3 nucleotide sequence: TGTGCCAGCAGCTTGGCCTCTCGGGGGGCGACCCGCTACACCTTC.

CDR3 coding DNA: TGTGCCAGCAGCCCCCCCCCAGGCAAGTACGAGCAGTACTTC. Its protein product is CASSPPPGKYEQYF. The chain is built from TRBV7-2 and TRBJ2-7, with unresolved D. The ends were cut back, 5 bases at V and 4 bases at J, with 15 bases in the middle. Per germline, CDR1 SGHTA and CDR2 FQGNSA. CDR3 length: 14 amino acids.

The CDR3 sequence: CASSLLGGNNEQFF. CDR3 nucleotides: TGTGCCAGCAGCTTATTGGGGGGGAACAATGAGCAGTTCTTC. The chain couples TRBV11-2 to TRBJ2-1; 7 bases align to TRBD2. CDR1 and CDR2 from the germline V gene are SGHAT and FQNNGV. Trimming took 2 bases from V and 5 from J; bases not matched to a gene: 3. CDR3 length equals 14 residues.

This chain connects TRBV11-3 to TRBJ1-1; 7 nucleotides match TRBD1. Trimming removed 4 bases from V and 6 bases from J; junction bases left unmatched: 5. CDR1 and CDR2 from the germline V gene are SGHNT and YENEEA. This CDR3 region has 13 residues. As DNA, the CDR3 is TGTGCCAGCAGCTCAACAGGGGTGGCTGAAGCTTTCTTT. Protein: CASSSTGVAEAFF.

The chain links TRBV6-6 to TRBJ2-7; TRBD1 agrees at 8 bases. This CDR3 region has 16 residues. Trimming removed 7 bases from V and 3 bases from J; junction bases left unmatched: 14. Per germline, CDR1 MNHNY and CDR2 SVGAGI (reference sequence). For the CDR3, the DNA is TGTGCCAGCACCCCGAGTTCTGGACAGGGTCTCTACGAGCAGTACGTC. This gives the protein CASTPSSGQGLYEQYV.

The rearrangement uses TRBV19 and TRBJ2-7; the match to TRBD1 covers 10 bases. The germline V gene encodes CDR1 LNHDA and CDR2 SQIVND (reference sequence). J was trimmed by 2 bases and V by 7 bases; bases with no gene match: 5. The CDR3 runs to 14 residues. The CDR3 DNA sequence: TGTGCCAGTATGGGGACAGGGGTCCCCTACGAGCAGTACTTC. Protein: CASMGTGVPYEQYF.

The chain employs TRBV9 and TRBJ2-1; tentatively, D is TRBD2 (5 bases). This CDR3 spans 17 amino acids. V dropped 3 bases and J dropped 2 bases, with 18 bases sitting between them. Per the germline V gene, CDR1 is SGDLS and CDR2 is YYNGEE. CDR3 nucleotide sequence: TGTGCCAGCAGCGCGGTGAAAGGGAGACTCACCTACAATGAGCAGTTCTTC. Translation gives CASSAVKGRLTYNEQFF.

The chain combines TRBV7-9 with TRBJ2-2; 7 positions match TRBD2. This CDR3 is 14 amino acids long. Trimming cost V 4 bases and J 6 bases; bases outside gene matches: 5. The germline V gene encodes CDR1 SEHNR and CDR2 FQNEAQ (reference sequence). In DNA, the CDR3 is TGTGCCAGCAGCTCCCGGGGGGATCCCGGGGAGCTGTTTTTT. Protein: CASSSRGDPGELFF.

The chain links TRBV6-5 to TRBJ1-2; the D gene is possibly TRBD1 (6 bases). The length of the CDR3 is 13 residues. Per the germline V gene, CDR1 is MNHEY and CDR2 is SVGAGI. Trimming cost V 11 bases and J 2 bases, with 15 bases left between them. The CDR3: CASQPGHNYGYTF. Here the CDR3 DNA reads TGTGCCTCACAACCGGGACACAACTATGGCTACACCTTC.

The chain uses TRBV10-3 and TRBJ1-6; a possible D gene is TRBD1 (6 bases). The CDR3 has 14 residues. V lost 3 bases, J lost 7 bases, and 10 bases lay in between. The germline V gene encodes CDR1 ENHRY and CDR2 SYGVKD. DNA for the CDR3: TGTGCCATCAGTGACGTGGGGGCAAATTCACCCCTCCACTTT. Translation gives CAISDVGANSPLHF.